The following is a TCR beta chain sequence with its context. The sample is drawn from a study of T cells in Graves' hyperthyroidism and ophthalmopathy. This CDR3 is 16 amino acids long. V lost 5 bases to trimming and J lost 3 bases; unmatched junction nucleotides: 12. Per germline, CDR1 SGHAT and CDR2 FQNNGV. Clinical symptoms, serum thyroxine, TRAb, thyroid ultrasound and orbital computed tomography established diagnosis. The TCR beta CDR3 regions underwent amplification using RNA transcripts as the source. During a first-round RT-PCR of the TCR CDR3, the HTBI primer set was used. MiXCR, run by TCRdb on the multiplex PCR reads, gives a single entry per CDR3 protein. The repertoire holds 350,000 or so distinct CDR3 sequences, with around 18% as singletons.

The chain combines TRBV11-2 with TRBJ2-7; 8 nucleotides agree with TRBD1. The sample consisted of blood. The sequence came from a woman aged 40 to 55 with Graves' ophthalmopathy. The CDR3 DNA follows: TGTGCCAGCAGCCCCGGGACAGGATTGTCCATCTACGAGCAGTACTTC. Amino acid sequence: CASSPGTGLSIYEQYF.